This passage covers 4 T cell receptor beta chains from one sample sequenced in a study of preoperative IRX-2 immunotherapy in early breast cancer. Treatment noted: preoperative locoregional IRX-2 cytokine immunotherapy. This table comes from immunoSEQ multiplex PCR, and its TCRdb copy is limited to in-frame clones, with some not included. This repertoire shows 90,000 to 100,000 clones, about nine tenths found once; its top ten account for roughly 1.9%. The specimen comprised tumor tissue, sampled after IRX-2 immunotherapy. The origin of the receptors is a human donor with breast cancer.

The V call is TRBV29-1, the J call TRBJ2-2, with 10 bases identical to TRBD1. The CDR3 contains 15 residues. After removal of 6 bases from V and 3 bases from J, the junction contained 7 bases not matched to a gene. Germline lookup yields CDR1 SQVTM and CDR2 ANQGSEA. CDR3 sequence: CSVKSGTGDTGELFF. The CDR3 nucleotides are TGCAGCGTGAAGTCCGGGACAGGGGACACCGGGGAGCTGTTTTTT.

The rearrangement joins TRBV19 to TRBJ2-3; TRBD2 aligns across 11 bases. The CDR3 has 16 amino acids. The junction had 4 bases not matched to a gene; V was cut back by 5 bases and J by 0 bases. The V gene's germline CDR1 is LNHDA and CDR2 SQIVND (reference sequence). The CDR3 loop is CASSARLAGSTDTQYF. The CDR3 DNA sequence: TGTGCCAGTAGTGCAAGACTAGCGGGAAGCACAGATACGCAGTATTTT.

This clone was detected only a few times. The chain combines TRBV15 with TRBJ1-2, with 12 bases aligning to TRBD1. Germline assignment: CDR1 LNHNV and CDR2 YYDKDF (reference sequence). V dropped 4 bases and J dropped 8; count of bases not matched to a gene: 5. This CDR3 contains 14 residues. CDR3 region: CATSMGQGAVGYTF. CDR3 nucleotides: TGTGCCACCAGCATGGGACAGGGGGCGGTCGGCTACACCTTC.

The chain recombines TRBV6-8 with TRBJ2-1; 8 bases align to TRBD1. This CDR3 has 17 residues. The V segment lost 7 bases and the J segment 0 bases; nucleotides outside the gene matches: 11. CDR1 and CDR2 (germline): MNHGY, SAAAGT. The CDR3 DNA sequence: TGTGCCAGCACGTACAGGGGGATCGGATCCTCCTACAATGAGCAGTTCTTC. Translation gives CASTYRGIGSSYNEQFF.